The present T cell receptor beta chain was sequenced within a study of shared clonotypes between healthy human individuals (dated by TCRdb to about 2020). About the investigation overall: A couple of women and a few men aged 18 to 49 years were included in the cohort. For each donor, CD4 naive and CD4 memory were each run on three plates, CD8 naive on two plates, and CD8 memory on one plate. The study deeply sequenced blood TCR repertoires of five healthy adults to estimate repertoire size and the extent of clonotype sharing between individuals. Different laboratories and diverse techniques were used to prepare libraries and sequence TCR repertoires, to increase sequencing depth and limit assay-specific biases. Per donor, leukapheresis produced somewhere between about 0.9 and 9.5 billion PBMCs.

Using the deep immunoSEQ assay, multiplex PCR amplified TCR CDR3 regions from genomic DNA. Extracted genomic DNA from each cell subset was spread evenly across all wells of several immunoSEQ 96-well plates, with each plate serving as a replicate. For sorted subsets, approximately 200 ng of genomic DNA, equivalent to around 30,000 T cell genomes, went into each replicate PCR. Purified libraries were measured with a Qubit 3.0 fluorometer, size-checked on a Bioanalyzer 2100, and measured again with the KAPA Library Quantification kit. Every immunoSEQ 96-well plate was sequenced on a dedicated single-read 150-cycle Illumina NextSeq 550 flow cell. Regarding the original processing steps: The immunoSEQ output contained only junctional sequences without quality scores, so filtering could not match that applied to full-length reads. To assign V/J genes and CDR3, sequences were annotated against IMGT germline references using PyIR, a Python wrapper for IgBLAST v1.9. Reads were removed for weak V/J assignments (E-value above 1e-6), missing CDR3, stop codons, out-of-frame junctions, or ambiguous translated residues. V3J clonotypes were defined by identical inferred V gene, J gene, and CDR3 amino acid sequence. Percentage overlap between repertoires was calculated by dividing the number of shared unique clonotypes by the size of the smaller repertoire. Richness of each repertoire was evaluated using RTK rarefaction, the Chao1 estimator, and Recon v2.1 estimates of unobserved clonotypes. Generation probabilities were computed with OLGA for all TCRbeta clonotypes obtained by the gDNA method from a handful of donors. TCRdb limited this immuneACCESS table to in-frame rearrangements with V and J called. A share of clones is missing; checked studies link under half to unresolved V genes, and the rest is unexplained. The DNA gave D and trimming, while V, J and clone size come from that table. The sample profile shows about 2.5 million clones; about nine tenths of them were found once. The top ten hold 0.37% of the sample.

Healthy HIV-negative adults with no recently reported acute infections or vaccinations were included as donors. Only Caucasian adults living in Nashville, Tennessee, USA were represented among the donors. CD4+ T cells were enriched by magnetic negative selection, after which naive cells were positively selected on CD45RA and the negative fraction was taken as the memory subset. Blood was collected by leukapheresis, and PBMCs were isolated by Ficoll-Histopaque density gradient centrifugation and then cryopreserved in liquid nitrogen vapor phase. Analytical flow cytometry was used to check the purity and quantity of every magnetically sorted T cell population. From each sorted fraction, genomic DNA was isolated and quantified by UV absorbance on a Nanodrop 2000c. CDR1 and CDR2 are drawn from the germline V gene (reference sequence): LNHNV, YYDKDF. For this chain, trimming is 5 bases at the V end and 1 base at the J end, and the number of junction bases without a gene match is 4. The CDR3 contains 15 residues, cysteine and phenylalanine counted. CDR3 DNA only is kept here, 45 bases in frame from base 1.

Points the paper makes about the study in general: Pairwise subsampling led to the expectation that sequencing depth would affect the degree of clonotype sharing among donors. Even with the large sequencing depth, rarefaction of the sorted-subset datasets indicated that sequencing was incomplete. The small number of donors limited the genetic and exposure-history diversity represented. Sharing across a handful of donors was observed for approximately 5% of naive CD4, 3% to 3.5% of naive CD8, around 2.5% of memory CD4, and less than 0.45% of memory CD8 clonotypes. Higher generation probabilities were observed for clonotypes shared by all four sorted-subset donors than for non-shared clonotypes. Only blood was sampled, and tissue TCR repertoires likely differ from those in blood. Larger estimated clonotype richness was generally found for naive subsets than for memory subsets.

To note about this clone: It lacks a known antigen. No base quality information exists; no much larger clone differs at one position.

The receptor comes from a man aged 18 to 29 in good health. Some clones in this sample may be carry-over from other donors' samples. The specimen was naive CD4+ T cells from PBMCs. The sample's cell subset or site label is to be understood as: CD45RA+ positively selected. This chain joins TRBV15 to TRBJ2-1; TRBD2 fits 8 bases in the junction. The nucleotide sequence reads TGTGCCACCAGCTTGGGCGGGAGGTCCTACAATGAGCAGTTCTTC. Its protein reads: CATSLGGRSYNEQFF.